This T cell receptor beta chain stems from a study of blood T cell repertoires in COVID-19. Study overall: PBMCs, B-cell-depleted T cells, or T cells provided the cDNA or gDNA that made up the material.

Residents of approximately 25 US areas, aged about 18 to 100 years, made up the participants. Donors were grouped by their self-reported clinical history. The germline V and J ends were trimmed by 3 bases and 0 bases, with 3 bases remaining between them. The CDR3 is 13 residues long. The germline V gene has CDR1 MDHEN and CDR2 SYDVKM. Authors' processing steps: Amplified reference gene primers provided the basis for estimating nucleated cell counts. TCRdb keeps only in-frame clones here, not all; method: immunoSEQ multiplex PCR. That table gives V, J and clone size, and the DNA gave D and trimming. The table has 120,000 to 150,000 clones, approximately 85% seen once; the top ten hold approximately 3.6%.

The sample was PBMCs or T cells enriched from blood (not recorded which). The sequence was collected from a woman aged 45-65 years with acute COVID-19. This rearrangement joins TRBV28 to TRBJ2-4; no clear D. This chain's CDR3 is CASSFIAKNIQYF. The DNA of the CDR3 is TGTGCCAGCAGTTTCATAGCCAAAAACATTCAGTACTTC.